The present T cell receptor (beta chain) was sequenced within a study of T cell responses to AZD1222 COVID-19 vaccine. Study results and limitations: Only after the peak T cell response were repertoires sampled.

Here immunoSEQ multiplex PCR was the method, and the copy in TCRdb shows in-frame clones only, minus some. The table shows approximately 70,000 clones, with 86% occurring only once. This clone was seen only a few times. Its antigen is unknown. The V end lost 1 base, the J end lost 5 bases, and 7 bases lay between the germline ends. The CDR3 spans 13 residues. Looked up from germline, CDR1 is SGHNT and CDR2 is YYREEE (reference sequence). The sequenced sample was peripheral blood, obtained on day 0 of AZD1222 vaccination. The origin of this receptor is an adult in good health. The chain recombines TRBV5-4 with TRBJ1-5, with no clear D. In DNA form, the CDR3 reads TGTGCCAGCAGCTTGACGCGTGATCAGCCCCAGCATTTT. It encodes CASSLTRDQPQHF.